Following are 7 T cell receptor beta chains from one sample sequenced in a study of CD8 T cells in ankylosing spondylitis. TCRdb re-called the 5' RACE reads through MiXCR, storing one row per CDR3 protein. This table has a few hundred thousand distinct CDR3 sequences, roughly 10% appearing once. Sequences were obtained from blood, either unsorted or a sorted T cell fraction (not recorded which). These receptors originate from a female donor with ankylosing spondylitis or in good health (not recorded which).

This clonotype was counted at least ten times. The genes are TRBV28 and TRBJ2-3; no clear D gene. V lost 6 bases, J lost 2 bases, and 18 bases lay in between. CDR3 size: 16 residues. The germline V gene encodes CDR1 MDHEN and CDR2 SYDVKM. CDR3 sequence (DNA): TGTGCCAGCAGGGATCCCCTCCGGCCTTCCACAGATACGCAGTATTTT. Protein product: CASRDPLRPSTDTQYF.

This clonotype was detected many times. This rearrangement joins TRBV12-3 or TRBV12-4 to TRBJ1-6; 8 bases are a match to TRBD1. The CDR3 is made up of 17 amino acids. The trim removed 5 bases at V and 7 bases at J, leaving 13 bases unmatched. In DNA form, the CDR3 reads TGTGCCAGCAGTCCAGGACAGGGAGACCCCACAAATTCACCCCTCCACTTT. Protein product: CASSPGQGDPTNSPLHF.

This clonotype has a count of ten or more. V and J are TRBV5-1 and TRBJ1-2; 7 bases are shared with TRBD1. CDR1 and CDR2 (germline): SGHRS, YFSETQ. This CDR3 has 17 amino acids. After removal of 2 bases from V and 0 bases from J, the junction contained 10 bases not matched to a gene. The CDR3: CASSLQGSPRSNYGYTF. The CDR3 nucleotides read TGCGCCAGCAGCTTACAGGGGAGTCCGCGATCTAACTATGGCTACACCTTC.

The sample holds many counts of this clonotype. The chain uses TRBV7-6 and TRBJ2-7; 10 nucleotides align to TRBD1. Per the germline V gene, CDR1 is SGHVS and CDR2 is FNYEAQ. This CDR3 contains 15 residues. Unmatched junction bases numbered 8, after V lost 5 bases and J lost 4 bases. This chain's CDR3 is CASSHFRDRGYEQYF. The CDR3 DNA reads TGTGCCAGCAGCCACTTCCGGGACAGGGGTTACGAGCAGTACTTC.

This clonotype has ten or more counts. The chain carries TRBV4-2 and TRBJ2-3; no clear D gene. Germline V gene sequence: CDR1 LGHNA, CDR2 YNFKEQ. Trimming took 0 bases from V and 1 from J, leaving 2 bases between them. There are 13 residues in the CDR3. CDR3 amino acids: CASSQDRTDTQYF. Written as DNA, the CDR3 is TGTGCCAGCAGCCAAGACCGCACAGATACGCAGTATTTT.

This clonotype was picked up many times. The chain links TRBV10-2 to TRBJ2-5, with 9 nucleotides matching TRBD2. CDR3 length: 15 amino acids. V lost 5 bases to trimming and J lost 4 bases; unmatched junction nucleotides: 8. Germline V lookup: CDR1 WSHSY, CDR2 SAAADI. CDR3 protein: CASSFSGGRRETQYF. The CDR3 DNA reads as TGCGCCAGCAGTTTCAGCGGGGGGCGGCGAGAGACCCAGTACTTC.

This clonotype was picked up one time. Here the CDR3 reads CSVEGGSGGNYGYTF. In nucleotides, the CDR3 is TGCAGCGTTGAAGGCGGGTCAGGGGGCAACTATGGCTACACCTTC. V gene TRBV29-1 combines with J gene TRBJ1-2; 8 bases map to TRBD1. Germline trimming cut 1 base from V and 2 bases from J; bases unmatched to any gene: 6. Germline V gene data show CDR1 as SQVTM and CDR2 as ANQGSEA. The CDR3 sequence is 15 residues long.